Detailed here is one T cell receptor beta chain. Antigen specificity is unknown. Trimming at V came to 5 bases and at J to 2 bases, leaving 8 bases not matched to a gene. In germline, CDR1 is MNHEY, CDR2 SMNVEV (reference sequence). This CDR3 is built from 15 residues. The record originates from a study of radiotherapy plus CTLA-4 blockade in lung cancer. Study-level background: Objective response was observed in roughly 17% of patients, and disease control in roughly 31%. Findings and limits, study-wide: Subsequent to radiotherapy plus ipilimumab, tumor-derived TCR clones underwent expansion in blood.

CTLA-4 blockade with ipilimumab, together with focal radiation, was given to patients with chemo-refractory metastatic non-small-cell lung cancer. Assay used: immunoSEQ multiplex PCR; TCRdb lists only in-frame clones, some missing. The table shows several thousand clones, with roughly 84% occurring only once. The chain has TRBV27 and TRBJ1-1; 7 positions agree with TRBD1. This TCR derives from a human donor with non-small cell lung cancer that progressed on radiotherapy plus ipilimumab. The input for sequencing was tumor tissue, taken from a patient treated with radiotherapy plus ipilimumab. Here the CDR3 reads CASSMGQRGNTEAFF. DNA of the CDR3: TGTGCCAGCAGTATGGGACAGAGGGGAAACACTGAAGCTTTCTTT.